A selection of T cell receptor beta chains follows, all from one sample in a study of blood T cell repertoires in COVID-19. The data were produced by immunoSEQ multiplex PCR, yet TCRdb's version contains in-frame clones alone and is incomplete. The sample lists 95,000 to 100,000 clones, around nine tenths seen once, with 1.5% to 2% in the top ten. Sequenced input: peripheral blood. The receptor set was obtained from a man at least 80 years old with acute or convalescent COVID-19. The CDR3 runs from the conserved cysteine through the conserved F or W. D genes are given only for firm matches. A clone size is listed for some rows: how often the clone was seen (once, few, many), or a class if it is expanded.

v_gene: TRBV4-1; abundance: -; d_gene: -; j_gene: TRBJ1-5; CDR3nt: TGCGCCAGCAGCCAAGAGGCAGGCTTCAGCAATCAGCCCCAGCATTTT; CDR3aa: CASSQEAGFSNQPQHF
v_gene: TRBV6-5; abundance: -; d_gene: -; j_gene: TRBJ2-1; CDR3nt: TGTGCCAGCAGTTACTCAAATAGCCCCGGAAATGAGCAGTTCTTC; CDR3aa: CASSYSNSPGNEQFF
v_gene: TRBV7-3; abundance: -; d_gene: TRBD2; j_gene: TRBJ2-1; CDR3nt: TGTGCCAGCAGCTTAACCCCCGGACTAGACGCGGTTAGGTTCTTC; CDR3aa: CASSLTPGLDAVRFF
v_gene: TRBV5-6; abundance: -; d_gene: TRBD1; j_gene: TRBJ1-4; CDR3nt: TGTGCCAGCAGCCTACTCCGGGACAGGGGTGGTGAAAAACTGTTTTTT; CDR3aa: CASSLLRDRGGEKLFF
v_gene: TRBV15; abundance: few; d_gene: TRBD1; j_gene: TRBJ1-5; CDR3nt: TGTGCCACCAGCCTGCTTGGACAGGGCCTCAATCAGCCCCAGCATTTT; CDR3aa: CATSLLGQGLNQPQHF
v_gene: TRBV2; abundance: -; d_gene: TRBD1; j_gene: TRBJ2-5; CDR3nt: TGTGCCAGCAGTGAAGCGGGGACAGGGGTCTTCGGGATGAAGACGGACCAAGAGACCCAGTACTTC; CDR3aa: CASSEAGTGVFGMKTDQETQYF
v_gene: TRBV28; abundance: -; d_gene: -; j_gene: TRBJ1-2; CDR3nt: TGTGCCAGCAGGGGATGGGGGCTGATCTATGGCTACACCTTC; CDR3aa: CASRGWGLIYGYTF
v_gene: TRBV28; abundance: few; d_gene: -; j_gene: TRBJ1-1; CDR3nt: TGTGCCAGCAGTTCTCTGGAGACCCTTGAAGCTTTCTTT; CDR3aa: CASSSLETLEAFF
v_gene: TRBV9; abundance: -; d_gene: TRBD1; j_gene: TRBJ2-7; CDR3nt: TGTGCCAGCAGCGAGGGACAGGCCTCCTACGAGCAGTACTTC; CDR3aa: CASSEGQASYEQYF
v_gene: TRBV11-3; abundance: -; d_gene: TRBD1; j_gene: TRBJ2-1; CDR3nt: TGTGCCAGCAGCTTAGGGGCAGGGGGTTCCTACAATGAGCAGTTCTTC; CDR3aa: CASSLGAGGSYNEQFF
v_gene: TRBV7-9; abundance: -; d_gene: TRBD2; j_gene: TRBJ2-1; CDR3nt: TGTGCCAGCAGCTTAGCAGGGACTAGCTACAATGAGCAGTTCTTC; CDR3aa: CASSLAGTSYNEQFF
v_gene: TRBV6-2/TRBV6-3; abundance: -; d_gene: -; j_gene: TRBJ1-2; CDR3nt: TGTGCCAGCAGTACCCCGGGAAATGGCTACACCTTC; CDR3aa: CASSTPGNGYTF
v_gene: TRBV9; abundance: -; d_gene: -; j_gene: TRBJ2-7; CDR3nt: TGTGCCAGCAGCGTAACCAGCGGAGGAGACTACGAGCAGTACTTC; CDR3aa: CASSVTSGGDYEQYF